Listed below are T cell receptor beta chains from one sample, sequenced in a study of T cell therapy after organ transplantation. No cognate antigen is known for these TCRs. Method: immunoSEQ multiplex PCR; TCRdb's copy keeps in-frame clones and lacks some. The sample records 50,000 or so clones, approximately 94% being singletons. The sequencing used CD8+ T cells from blood, collected before autologous CMV-specific T cell therapy. These receptors all come from a human patient who had received a solid organ transplant and had CMV disease. CDR3s include the opening cysteine and the closing phenylalanine or tryptophan. The order of the fields is CDR3 length, V gene, J gene, clone size, D gene, CDR3 DNA, CDR3 protein. The D gene is left open where the match is weak. The size field is filled for only some rows; it gives once, few, many or a size class.

length: 11
V: TRBV7-8
J: TRBJ2-1
size: .
D: .
DNA: TGTGCCAGCACGGCGGATAATGAGCAGTTCTTC
CDR3: CASTADNEQFF

length: 13
V: TRBV11-2
J: TRBJ1-1
size: .
D: .
DNA: TGTGCCAGCAGCCTCTCCACGTACACTGAAGCTTTCTTT
CDR3: CASSLSTYTEAFF

length: 15
V: TRBV11-2
J: TRBJ2-7
size: .
D: TRBD2
DNA: TGTGCCAGCAGCCCCCCAAGCGGGGGGTCCCACGAGCAGTACTTC
CDR3: CASSPPSGGSHEQYF

length: 17
V: TRBV7-9
J: TRBJ2-2
size: .
D: .
DNA: TGTGCCAGCAGACCGAAACAGGATATTGCGAACACCGGGGAGCTGTTTTTT
CDR3: CASRPKQDIANTGELFF

length: 11
V: TRBV2
J: TRBJ1-1
size: .
D: .
DNA: TGTGCCAGCCTCGGGGGGACTGAAGCTTTCTTT
CDR3: CASLGGTEAFF

length: 15
V: TRBV27
J: TRBJ2-5
size: once
D: .
DNA: TGTGCCAGCACCCGCTTCGCCCGGAACCAAGAGACCCAGTACTTC
CDR3: CASTRFARNQETQYF

length: 16
V: TRBV10-2
J: TRBJ2-3
size: .
D: TRBD2
DNA: TGCGCCAGCAGTGAGGAGGGACTAGAAAAGGCGGATACGCAGTATTTT
CDR3: CASSEEGLEKADTQYF

length: 16
V: TRBV6-5
J: TRBJ2-1
size: .
D: TRBD2
DNA: TGTGCCAGCAGTTTTAGCGGGGGGGCCGGGGGGAATGAGCAGTTCTTC
CDR3: CASSFSGGAGGNEQFF

length: 15
V: TRBV5-8
J: TRBJ1-1
size: .
D: .
DNA: TGTGCCAGCAGCCCGAGACAGAGCATGAACACTGAAGCTTTCTTT
CDR3: CASSPRQSMNTEAFF

length: 14
V: TRBV5-1
J: TRBJ1-1
size: .
D: .
DNA: TGCGCCAGCAGCTCGGGACGGAGAACAACTGAAGCTTTCTTT
CDR3: CASSSGRRTTEAFF

length: 14
V: TRBV6-5
J: TRBJ1-1
size: .
D: .
DNA: TGTGCCAGCAGATCCTTACCGGAGGACACTGAAGCTTTCTTT
CDR3: CASRSLPEDTEAFF

length: 16
V: TRBV6-6
J: TRBJ2-1
size: .
D: TRBD2
DNA: TGTGCCAGCAGTTACAGTGGGGGGGGGAATTACAATGAGCAGTTCTTC
CDR3: CASSYSGGGNYNEQFF

length: 16
V: TRBV11-1
J: TRBJ1-1
size: .
D: .
DNA: TGTGCCAGCAGCTGGGGAACAGGGTCCCCGAACACTGAAGCTTTCTTT
CDR3: CASSWGTGSPNTEAFF

length: 13
V: TRBV19
J: TRBJ2-2
size: .
D: .
DNA: TGTGCCAGTCACTCAGGGGTAGTCGGGGAGCTGTTTTTT
CDR3: CASHSGVVGELFF

length: 15
V: TRBV2
J: TRBJ1-3
size: .
D: TRBD1
DNA: TGTGCCAGCAGTGAGACAGGGCACTCTGGAAACACCATATATTTT
CDR3: CASSETGHSGNTIYF

length: 14
V: TRBV25-1
J: TRBJ2-1
size: .
D: .
DNA: TGTGCCAGCAGTGAATCTGGGGGTAGCAATGAGCAGTTCTTC
CDR3: CASSESGGSNEQFF

length: 20
V: TRBV15
J: TRBJ1-1
size: .
D: .
DNA: TGTGCCACCAGCAGAGATCAGGGACGAAAAACACGGAGGATGAACACTGAAGCTTTCTTT
CDR3: CATSRDQGRKTRRMNTEAFF

length: 15
V: TRBV25-1
J: TRBJ1-2
size: .
D: .
DNA: TGTGCCAGCAGTGAGGTAGGGGCGCGGGTCTATGGCTACACCTTC
CDR3: CASSEVGARVYGYTF

length: 15
V: TRBV27
J: TRBJ2-1
size: .
D: .
DNA: TGTGCCAGCAGTTCCGGGGCTAGCCCGGCGAATGAGCAGTTCTTC
CDR3: CASSSGASPANEQFF

length: 14
V: TRBV7-8
J: TRBJ2-5
size: .
D: .
DNA: TGTGCCAGCAGCTTAACGGGGAGGGGGGAGACCCAGTACTTC
CDR3: CASSLTGRGETQYF

length: 15
V: TRBV6-6
J: TRBJ1-4
size: .
D: .
DNA: TGTGCCAGCAGTAGGGGGGGGGTTACTAATGAAAAACTGTTTTTT
CDR3: CASSRGGVTNEKLFF

length: 17
V: TRBV11-2
J: TRBJ2-1
size: .
D: .
DNA: TGTGCCAGCAGCTTAGATCCTCGAGACGAGATCCTACGGGAGCAGTTCTTC
CDR3: CASSLDPRDEILREQFF

length: 15
V: TRBV6-5
J: TRBJ1-1
size: .
D: .
DNA: TGTGCCAGCAGTTACTTAGGAGCGGAGAACACTGAAGCTTTCTTT
CDR3: CASSYLGAENTEAFF

length: 15
V: TRBV7-2
J: TRBJ1-5
size: few
D: .
DNA: TGTGCCAGCAGCCAAGATCCCTCCACCCTTCAGCCCCAGCATTTT
CDR3: CASSQDPSTLQPQHF

length: 16
V: TRBV4-3
J: TRBJ1-2
size: .
D: .
DNA: TGCGCCAGCAGCCAAGATTTGCAGGACGGCCGCTATGGCTACACCTTC
CDR3: CASSQDLQDGRYGYTF

length: 12
V: TRBV27
J: TRBJ2-7
size: .
D: .
DNA: TGTGCCAGCAGTTTCTGGGGTCGCGAGCAGTACTTC
CDR3: CASSFWGREQYF

length: 16
V: TRBV7-9
J: TRBJ1-5
size: .
D: .
DNA: TGTGCCAGCAGCTTAAAGACGACTCGTAGCAATCAGCCCCAGCATTTT
CDR3: CASSLKTTRSNQPQHF

length: 14
V: TRBV25-1
J: TRBJ1-3
size: .
D: .
DNA: TGTGCCAGCAGGGCAGGGTTCTCTGGAAACACCATATATTTT
CDR3: CASRAGFSGNTIYF

length: 12
V: TRBV12-5
J: TRBJ2-5
size: .
D: .
DNA: TGTGCTAGTGGTTCCTACCAAGAGACCCAGTACTTC
CDR3: CASGSYQETQYF

length: 15
V: TRBV4-2
J: TRBJ2-5
size: .
D: TRBD2
DNA: TGTGCCAGCAGCCAGACTAGCGGGGCACAAGAGACCCAGTACTTC
CDR3: CASSQTSGAQETQYF

length: 14
V: TRBV6-1
J: TRBJ2-1
size: .
D: .
DNA: TGTGCCAGCACGGAGAAAGGGGACCCCAATGAGCAGTTCTTC
CDR3: CASTEKGDPNEQFF

length: 16
V: TRBV7-8
J: TRBJ2-1
size: .
D: .
DNA: TGTGCCAGCAGCTTAGACAGGGCCGCCCTCTACAATGAGCAGTTCTTC
CDR3: CASSLDRAALYNEQFF

length: 13
V: TRBV14
J: TRBJ2-7
size: once
D: .
DNA: TGTGCCAGCAGCCACGGTCCGGTCTTCGAGCAGTACTTC
CDR3: CASSHGPVFEQYF

length: 14
V: TRBV29-1
J: TRBJ2-7
size: .
D: .
DNA: TGCAGCGTTGAAATCGTGGGACTGCCCTACGAGCAGTACTTC
CDR3: CSVEIVGLPYEQYF

length: 14
V: TRBV6-5
J: TRBJ1-2
size: .
D: .
DNA: TGTGCCAGCAGTTACTCGGGACTTGGCTATGGCTACACCTTC
CDR3: CASSYSGLGYGYTF

length: 14
V: TRBV9
J: TRBJ2-5
size: .
D: .
DNA: TGTGCCAGCAGCGTAGCTGGGGGACAAGAGACCCAGTACTTC
CDR3: CASSVAGGQETQYF

length: 11
V: TRBV7-8
J: TRBJ1-1
size: .
D: .
DNA: TGTGCCAGCATGGGGGTCACTGAAGCTTTCTTT
CDR3: CASMGVTEAFF

length: 12
V: TRBV27
J: TRBJ1-1
size: few
D: .
DNA: TGTGCCAGCACCACAACAGGGAGGAGGGCTTTCTTT
CDR3: CASTTTGRRAFF

length: 13
V: TRBV2
J: TRBJ1-6
size: .
D: .
DNA: TGTGCCAGCAGTTCAAAAGATAATTCACCCCTCCACTTT
CDR3: CASSSKDNSPLHF

length: 18
V: TRBV27
J: TRBJ2-1
size: .
D: TRBD2
DNA: TGTGCCAGCAGTTTGGTACTAGCGGGAGCGGTTGTCGTCGATGAGCAGTTCTTC
CDR3: CASSLVLAGAVVVDEQFF

length: 13
V: TRBV5-6
J: TRBJ2-7
size: .
D: .
DNA: TGTGCCAGCAGCTTGGACGGCACCTACGAGCAGTACTTC
CDR3: CASSLDGTYEQYF

length: 15
V: TRBV5-8
J: TRBJ2-1
size: .
D: TRBD2
DNA: TGTGCCAGCAGCCTCGGGAGGGAGGGGTACAATGAGCAGTTCTTC
CDR3: CASSLGREGYNEQFF

length: 15
V: TRBV13
J: TRBJ1-1
size: .
D: .
DNA: TGTGCCAGCAGCTCTGGACTGGAGATGAACACTGAAGCTTTCTTT
CDR3: CASSSGLEMNTEAFF

length: 14
V: TRBV27
J: TRBJ1-2
size: .
D: .
DNA: TGTGCCAGCAGTTCGGACATTTTGAACTATGGCTACACCTTC
CDR3: CASSSDILNYGYTF

length: 16
V: TRBV27
J: TRBJ2-6
size: once
D: .
DNA: TGTGCCAGCAGTTTTCGGCATCCATCTGGGGCCAACGTCCTGACTTTC
CDR3: CASSFRHPSGANVLTF

length: 15
V: TRBV6-5
J: TRBJ2-7
size: .
D: .
DNA: TGTGCCAGCAGCCAAGAGGGCAGGGGATTCTACGAGCAGTACTTC
CDR3: CASSQEGRGFYEQYF

length: 13
V: TRBV7-6
J: TRBJ2-7
size: .
D: .
DNA: TGTGCCAGCAGCTTAGATTTCTCCTACGAGCAGTACTTC
CDR3: CASSLDFSYEQYF